The clone carrying this T cell receptor beta chain was counted between two and nine times. Its antigen remains unidentified. The sample contains more than one DNA sequence encoding this CDR3. The data were obtained in a study of beta chain features in type 1 diabetes. Study-level results: PCR could preferentially amplify shorter templates, alike in patients and controls. More deletions and fewer insertions at VDJ junctions were seen in type 1 diabetes patients.

Germline values: CDR1 SGHTA, CDR2 FQGNSA. The CDR3 loop spans 14 amino acids. Trimming took 6 bases from V and 5 from J; bases not matched to a gene: 6. Investigators reverse transcribed all isolated RNA, so they sequenced expressed TCRB transcripts. About 3.4 million reads on average were seen across naive, central memory and regulatory T cell samples. Sequencing was performed with immunoSEQ multiplex PCR; in TCRdb, only in-frame clones are kept and a portion is missing. The data hold under 900,000 clones, with 17% observed a single time. The sequencing sample was made of naive CD4+ T cells from blood. The genes are TRBV7-2 and TRBJ2-5; TRBD2 matches at 10 bases. The TCR was taken from a woman aged 18-29 years in good health. In nucleotides, the CDR3 is TGTGCCAGCAGTCGAGCGGGAGGGCGTGAGACCCAGTACTTC. Protein product: CASSRAGGRETQYF.